One sample yielded the 11 T cell receptor beta chains listed below, sequenced in a study of blood T cells in healthy people across ages. For the second PCR, which ran for roughly 6 to 12 cycles, a sample-barcoded 5' primer and a J-beta primer mix were used. Each CDR3 protein is one row after TCRdb ran MiXCR on the 5' RACE reads. The sample yields about 930,000 distinct CDR3 sequences, 25% to 30% seen once. The data were also submitted as part of a second study, on T cells of mothers and their children.

The specimen sequenced was blood. These receptors all come from a woman aged 40-49 years in good health.

This clonotype was found a few times. The CDR3: CASSQPFFTGARGEQYF. The CDR3 DNA reads TGCGCCAGCAGCCAGCCCTTCTTTACAGGGGCCAGGGGAGAGCAGTACTTC. The chain has TRBV4-1 and TRBJ2-5; the match to TRBD1 covers 7 bases. This CDR3 has 17 amino acids. V shed 3 bases, J shed 11 bases, and the junction held 21 bases outside the gene matches. Germline CDR1 MGHRA, CDR2 YSYEKL.

The CDR3 DNA is TGTGCCAGCAGCTTAGCTTCCGTCGGGGAGCTGTTTTTT. It translates to CASSLASVGELFF. V and J are TRBV7-9 and TRBJ2-2; D is ambiguous. CDR1 and CDR2 (germline): SEHNR, FQNEAQ (reference sequence). V was shortened by 0 bases and J by 7 bases, with 6 bases between the two germline ends. This CDR3 region has 13 residues. Full variable domain (remainder filled in from reference TRBV7-9 and TRBJ2-2): DTGVSQNPRHKITKRGQNVTFRCDPISEHNRLYWYRQTLGQGPEFLTYFQNEAQLEKSRLLSDRFSAERPKGSFSTLEIQRTEQGDSAMYLCASSLASVGELFFGEGSRLTVL.

This clonotype came up many times. The chain couples TRBV7-9 to TRBJ2-7; maybe TRBD2 (6 bases). The germline V gene encodes CDR1 SEHNR and CDR2 FQNEAQ (reference sequence). Trimming stripped 5 bases from V and 7 bases from J, with 12 bases between. CDR3 length: 12 amino acids. CDR3 in DNA: TGTGCCAGCAGCCCTGACCTAGCGGAGCAGTACTTC. Residues: CASSPDLAEQYF.

The rearrangement uses TRBV24-1 and TRBJ2-3; D gene uncertain. V shed 4 bases and J shed 4 bases, with 11 bases lying between them. Per the germline V gene, CDR1 is KGHDR and CDR2 is SFDVKD. The CDR3 totals 14 residues. For the CDR3, the DNA is TGTGCCACCAGTGACCCGAGGAGCGCAGATACGCAGTATTTT. Amino acid sequence: CATSDPRSADTQYF.

The J gene is TRBJ2-5, the V gene TRBV12-3 or TRBV12-4, with 11 bases aligning to TRBD1. This CDR3 has 15 residues. The ends lost 5 bases at V and 12 bases at J; junction bases unmatched: 14. Written as DNA, the CDR3 is TGTGCCAGCAGTCTAGGGACAGGGGGGACATACGAGGAGTACTTC. This gives the protein CASSLGTGGTYEEYF.

V and J are TRBV12-3 or TRBV12-4 and TRBJ1-1, with 8 nucleotides matching TRBD1. Germline trimming cut 6 bases from V and 1 base from J; bases unmatched to any gene: 10. There are 16 residues in the CDR3. The CDR3, as DNA: TGTGCCAGCAGGGGGAGACAGGGGTTGACGAACACTGAAGCTTTCTTT. It yields the protein CASRGRQGLTNTEAFF.

This clonotype was found a few times. The rearrangement uses TRBV4-3 and TRBJ1-4; 7 bases fit TRBD1. CDR1 and CDR2 from the germline V gene are LGHNA and YSLEER. The J segment lost 6 bases and the V segment lost 1 base, leaving 5 bases of the junction unmatched. The CDR3 sequence is 15 residues long. CDR3 loop: CASSQGDRIDEKLFF. CDR3 sequence (DNA): TGCGCCAGCAGCCAAGGGGACAGAATCGATGAAAAACTGTTTTTT.

This clonotype came up a few times. This rearrangement joins TRBV10-2 to TRBJ1-6, with 9 nucleotides matching TRBD1. CDR1 is WSHSY, CDR2 SAAADI, per germline. The CDR3 runs 16 residues. V gave up 4 bases and J gave up 10 bases; unmatched junction bases: 11. CDR3 sequence reads: CASSAGTGRLYSPLHF. The CDR3, as DNA: TGCGCCAGCAGTGCCGGGACAGGGAGGTTATACTCACCCCTCCACTTT.

This chain uses TRBV9 with TRBJ1-1; D not certain. Germline CDR1 and CDR2: SGDLS and YYNGEE. The V end lost 0 bases, the J end lost 3 bases, and 6 bases lay between the germline ends. This CDR3 is 13 amino acids long. For the CDR3, the DNA is TGTGCCAGCAGCGTAGGCCAGCACACTGAAGCTTTCTTT. Translated: CASSVGQHTEAFF.

This clonotype showed up just a few times. The genes are TRBV12-3 or TRBV12-4 and TRBJ2-3, with 10 bases lining up with TRBD2. J was trimmed by 2 bases and V by 6 bases; bases with no gene match: 8. The CDR3 length is 16 residues. The CDR3 spells CASSSPGTSVTDTQYF. DNA of the CDR3: TGTGCCAGCAGCTCCCCCGGGACTAGCGTCACAGATACGCAGTATTTT.

V gene TRBV24-1 combines with J gene TRBJ2-3; unclear D gene. This CDR3 is 13 amino acids long. V lost 4 bases and J 2 bases, leaving 6 bases between the germline ends. The germline V gene encodes CDR1 KGHDR and CDR2 SFDVKD. CDR3 DNA sequence: TGTGCCACCAGTGACCGGACCACAGATACGCAGTATTTT. Amino acid sequence: CATSDRTTDTQYF.